These 2 T cell receptor beta chains were sequenced from one sample in a study of blood T cell repertoires in COVID-19. Only in-frame clones appear in the TCRdb table, and some are missing; sequencing was by immunoSEQ multiplex PCR. The sample includes hundreds of thousands of clones, roughly 85% of them seen just once. Material: peripheral blood. The receptors were gathered from a man aged 45 to 65 with active or convalescent COVID-19.

The chain is built from TRBV6-1 and TRBJ2-7; 8 positions match TRBD1. This CDR3 spans 15 amino acids. Looked up from germline, CDR1 is MNHNS and CDR2 is SASEGT. V was clipped by 1 base and J by 5 bases; unmatched bases: 7. Here the CDR3 reads CASSEGLDRGHEQYF. In DNA, the CDR3 is TGTGCCAGCAGTGAAGGACTCGACAGGGGCCACGAGCAGTACTTC.

The chain joins TRBV21-1 to TRBJ2-7; whether TRBD1, the table's D call, matches the DNA was not checked. TRBV21-1 is an annotated pseudogene. CDR3 length: 14 residues. This chain's CDR3 is CASSSQTGSYEQYF. The CDR3 nucleotides read TGTGCCAGCAGCTCTCAGACAGGATCCTACGAGCAGTACTTC.